The sequence of this TCR beta chain was determined in a study of cytomegalovirus exposure and HLA in healthy donors (dated by TCRdb to 2017 to 2019). Looking at the study overall: According to an earlier analysis of 550 to 700 of the donors, about 179 million T cells yielded 117 million unique TCR beta sequences and approximately 280 Gb of sequence data. Donor age, sex, ethnicity and CMV serostatus were collected together with the repertoire data. An earlier analysis of several hundred of the donors applied high-throughput TCR beta sequencing to assess whether each TCR beta V gene segment acted as functional or pseudogenic. Because of strong linkage in the cohort, five DR-DQ haplotypes were treated as single units for association and clustering. On average, around 240,000 unique TCR beta nucleotide sequences were sequenced per donor among a few hundred genotyped donors of the cohort, with roughly 18% of those sequences being non-productive. Every discovery cohort repertoire had been produced on one sequencing platform. Roughly 300 gigabases of sequencing data and around 87 million unique TCR sequences were included in an early release covering around 650 HLA-typed donors. In the later analysis, no new phenotypic data were used to find candidate immune exposures; instead, reliance was placed on TCR beta sequences and their occurrence across donors. Of the 350 to 400 genotyped donors, around 81% fell in the genetic ancestry cluster associated with self-reported Caucasian donors. Besides the first cohort of approximately 670 subjects, a separate validation cohort made up of roughly 130 different subjects was used. HLA typing included class I and class II loci at four-digit resolution. The study was designed to test whether signatures of past pathogen exposure could be identified by cataloging public T cell receptors. Typing coverage differed by locus: A, B, C, DRB1 and DQB1 were typed in roughly 620-640 donors, DQA1 in about 510, DPA1 in around 600, and DPB1 in around 490. A later analysis re-analyzed previously published TCR beta repertoires from roughly 600 donors and added high-resolution HLA genotyping to study TCR occurrence patterns. The study profiled the T cell repertoires of hundreds of subjects by immunosequencing and related them to cytomegalovirus serostatus. High-throughput TCR immunosequencing, statistical association of individual TCRs with disease status, and machine learning were combined to predict cytomegalovirus infection status. A later genetic analysis took genome-wide SNP genotypes for about 65% of the 666 donors and used that subset as a discovery cohort.

The library was prepared using the immunoSEQ multiplex PCR assay. For the multiplex PCR, a mixture combining 60 forward primers for TCR Vbeta segments and 13 reverse primers for TCR Jbeta segments was used. A multiplex PCR assay on genomic DNA amplified the CDR3 region of rearranged TCR beta genes. The amplified TCR beta libraries were sequenced on the Illumina HiSeq System as 87-base-pair reads. The authors' analysis ran thus. A later analysis tallied approximately 87 million unique TCR beta chains across the roughly 610 repertoires, and about 12 million of those chains were shared by two or more donors. Raw reads were error-corrected and collapsed into unique sequences by a nearest-neighbor algorithm in which closely related sequences were merged to remove PCR and sequencing errors. Alignment of CDR3 sequences to IMGT reference sequences was used to assign V, D and J gene segments. Each retained sequence needed at least a six-nucleotide match to both a V gene segment and a J gene segment. Rearrangements were called productive when the CDR3 lacked stop codons and stayed in frame with V and J; all others were non-productive. Following IMGT convention, CDR3 was defined as the stretch from the second conserved V-encoded cysteine up to the conserved J-encoded phenylalanine. In an earlier analysis of 587 of the donors, sequences lacking an unambiguous match to a single V gene segment were excluded. An earlier analysis of just under 600 of the donors called V segments functional above 56.7% productive rearrangements and segregating when the between-donor standard deviation exceeded 5%. A statistical classification framework was built to diagnose cytomegalovirus status from the catalog of TCR beta chain sequences. A later analysis assigned V and J genes by comparing TCR nucleotide sequences with IMGT/GENE-DB human TR gene sequences. A later analysis assigned CDR3 sequences and most-parsimonious VDJ recombination scenarios with the TCRdist pipeline. A later analysis defined each TCR beta chain by its CDR3 amino acid sequence plus V-gene family, and excluded reads lacking a unique V-gene family. A later analysis removed 592 highly shared, low-generation-probability nucleotide sequences to deal with suspected cross-contamination and a sequencing artifact. A later analysis calculated a clonal expansion index for each public chain from normalized within-repertoire ranks of inferred template counts. A later analysis computed generation probabilities with a VDJ recombination model fitted to out-of-frame rearrangements, and checked the results against IGoR. A later analysis scored TCR-TCR, TCR-HLA and TCR-CMV co-occurrence with hypergeometric tests, applying a repertoire-size bias correction to TCR pairs. False discovery rates were estimated in a later analysis by permuting HLA or CMV assignments 20 times. In a later analysis, co-occurring TCRs were grouped using DBSCAN, and TCRdist sequence similarity was added for clustering within HLA-allele-positive subsets. For co-occurrence clustering, repertoires with fewer than 30,000 or more than 120,000 public chains were excluded, along with 5 or 6 repertoires with anomalous nucleotide sharing. The immuneACCESS repertoire file appears here via TCRdb, limited to in-frame rearrangements. These files lack a portion of the clones; in checked studies, under half of the deficit traces to unresolved V genes, and the cause of the others is not known. V and J calls and clone size are as listed in that table; D and trimming were resolved from the DNA. The sample table holds roughly 190,000 clones, of which roughly 86% were seen once. The top ten constitute approximately 3.6% of the sample.

Results and caveats for the whole study, not just this receptor: Because some donors lacked HLA typing at each locus, the association tests relied only on the typed subset. Three of the identified cytomegalovirus-associated TCR beta chains were confirmed in vitro to be specific for cytomegalovirus antigens. Roughly 15 rarely observed V segments, including chromosome 9 orphons, were excluded from the earlier analysis of a few hundred of the donors because counts were too low. According to a later analysis, most CMV-associated TCR beta chains appeared to be HLA-restricted, and the HLA associations seemed to be driven largely by CMV exposure. Cytomegalovirus status was reported to be diagnosed by the classifier with high specificity and sensitivity in both the original and validation cohorts. The authors suggested that the approach could potentially be generalized to other disease states and immunological phenotypes. Linkage disequilibrium might explain the correlated functional status among segregating V segments, but an unknown experimental factor could not be excluded. In a later analysis, 16,951 TCR beta sequences were associated with specific HLA alleles at a false discovery rate of 0.05. The cohort was sequenced for TCR beta chains only, and without alpha or paired-chain data the features that could be detected were limited. A later genetic analysis reported fewer N-insertions in productive TCRs among donors in an Asian-associated ancestry cluster than the 666-donor mean. The study listed 164 TCR beta chains as associated with cytomegalovirus. CMV serostatus was the only immune exposure information available for the cohort. Strong co-occurrence of HLA alleles, especially DR and DQ, made assigning TCR associations to individual alleles difficult. A later analysis found that TCR association rates varied across HLA loci, with DRB1 alleles showing the most associated TCRs and HLA-C alleles the fewest. An earlier analysis of some 560 of the donors showed that most TCR beta V segments appeared in productive rearrangements either about 87% or about 30% of the time, which broadly matched IMGT annotations. Compared with equally common non-associated chains, HLA-associated TCR beta chains in a later analysis were more clonally expanded and had lower generation probabilities. A later analysis reported that several top co-occurrence clusters appeared linked to parvovirus B19, influenza, CMV and Epstein-Barr virus. In a later genetic analysis, a missense DCLRE1C variant was associated with V-gene and J-gene trimming of TCR beta chains, and the association was replicated in an independent cohort. Most TCR sequences were observed very rarely across donors, whereas some public TCRs were present in many individuals. A further reported finding was that TCR beta sequences accurately predicted the HLA-A and HLA-B alleles for most subjects in the first cohort. Roughly uniform sequencing depth across donors was assumed in presence/absence analyses, although this assumption may not hold. A group of highly shared sequence variants was considered likely to be a technical artifact of the sequencing pipeline.

A remark on this clone: Its recognized antigen is unknown. Base qualities are missing; no much larger clone stands one base away.

In total, approximately 610 healthy bone marrow donors made up the cohort. Cohort members were all nominally healthy when sampled, although unrecorded immune exposures were likely present. The donor was CMV seropositive and was included in the group of about 290 seropositive cohort members. Each donor provided a peripheral blood sample, and peripheral blood mononuclear cells were used for TCR beta sequencing. Genomic DNA extraction from the blood cell samples was performed with the Qiagen DNeasy Blood Extraction Kit. Sequenced material: PBMCs. The TCR was taken from a man in his forties in good health and CMV-seropositive.

The DNA reads TGTGCCTCCTCGAGCGGGAGCGTGTGTGAGCAGTACTTC. It codes for CASSSGSVCEQYF. The chain employs TRBV9 and TRBJ2-5; 8 of the junction bases match TRBD2. Its CDR3 holds 13 amino acids, cysteine through phenylalanine. The only DNA kept is the CDR3, 39 bases in frame from the first base. The germline V gene specifies SGDLS as CDR1 and YYNGEE as CDR2. Ends trimmed: V by 10 bases, J by 11 bases; bases unmatched to a gene: 16.